This TCR beta chain was found in a study of blood T cell repertoires in COVID-19. Background on the study: Sites across the United States, Italy and Spain contributed samples from acute and convalescent COVID-19. From T cells, B-cell-depleted T cells, or PBMCs came the material, which was cDNA or gDNA.

Authors' methods: By means of reference gene primer amplification, nucleated cell counts were estimated. TCRdb's copy holds only in-frame clones and misses some; the assay was immunoSEQ multiplex PCR. V and J calls and clone size follow that table, whereas D and trimming were derived from the DNA. The data show just over 250,000 clones, 88% seen once. The TCR was taken from a woman between 70 and 85 years old with COVID-19, enrolled during active disease. The sequenced material came from peripheral blood.

The CDR3 nucleotides are TGTGCCAGCAGGGCGGGACTTCTAGTGGGCACTGAAGCTTTCTTT. It is translated as CASRAGLLVGTEAFF. This chain links TRBV2 with TRBJ1-1, with D perhaps matching TRBD1 (5 bases). Trimming took off 6 bases at V and 4 bases at J, with 18 bases between the two ends. The CDR3 covers 15 residues. The germline V gene has CDR1 SNHLY and CDR2 FYNNEI.